A selection of T cell receptor beta chains follows, all from one sample in a study of graft-versus-host responses after intestinal transplantation. These TCRs' antigens remain unknown. TCRdb's table, derived via immunoSEQ multiplex PCR, lists solely in-frame clones and lacks some. Of some 130,000 clones listed, approximately 95% are singletons. Sequencing was performed on unstimulated CD8+ T cells sorted from spleen or lymph node cells, taken before intestinal transplant. These receptors all come from a human donor who received an intestinal transplant. Both conserved end residues are part of each CDR3.

j_call: TRBJ1-1; v_call: TRBV19; cdr3_aa: CASSIWGRTEAFF
j_call: TRBJ2-5; v_call: TRBV19; cdr3_aa: CASSGTDQETQYF
j_call: TRBJ2-7; v_call: TRBV7-8; cdr3_aa: CASSPGQGLWYEQYF
j_call: TRBJ2-7; v_call: TRBV19; cdr3_aa: CASSIDPRTSYEQYF
j_call: .; v_call: TRBV28; cdr3_aa: CASSFSSGSYEQYF
j_call: TRBJ2-2; v_call: TRBV4-1; cdr3_aa: CASSPQGRLDTGELFF
j_call: TRBJ1-5; v_call: TRBV6-4; cdr3_aa: CASMPAAETGVNQPQHF
j_call: TRBJ2-7; v_call: TRBV14; cdr3_aa: CASSQGAYYEQYF
j_call: TRBJ2-7; v_call: TRBV5-6; cdr3_aa: CASNPGNNEQYF
j_call: TRBJ1-1; v_call: TRBV5-1; cdr3_aa: CASSSRGQGVSEAFF
j_call: TRBJ2-4; v_call: TRBV13; cdr3_aa: CASSLRSAKNIQYF
j_call: TRBJ1-1; v_call: TRBV7-9; cdr3_aa: CASSLVGLGAFF
j_call: TRBJ2-6; v_call: TRBV11-2; cdr3_aa: CASSPRGGPFSSGANVLTF
j_call: TRBJ2-7; v_call: TRBV4-1; cdr3_aa: CASSQTSGSSYEQYF
j_call: TRBJ2-1; v_call: TRBV19; cdr3_aa: CASSGTGLNNEQFF
j_call: TRBJ2-7; v_call: TRBV18; cdr3_aa: CASSPPIGKHIYEQYF
j_call: TRBJ2-3; v_call: TRBV15; cdr3_aa: CATTENPPDTQYF
j_call: TRBJ2-5; v_call: TRBV5-4; cdr3_aa: CASSLSRTGRETQYF
j_call: TRBJ2-2; v_call: TRBV2; cdr3_aa: CASSGRDRGHTGELFF
j_call: TRBJ1-1; v_call: TRBV28; cdr3_aa: CASSLGMRTEAFF
j_call: TRBJ1-3; v_call: TRBV19; cdr3_aa: CASREDRSGNTIYF
j_call: TRBJ1-1; v_call: TRBV13; cdr3_aa: CASSARQGNTEAFF
j_call: TRBJ2-3; v_call: TRBV4-3; cdr3_aa: CASSQDRRGTDTQYF
j_call: TRBJ2-5; v_call: TRBV2; cdr3_aa: CASTPSGSQETQYF
j_call: TRBJ2-1; v_call: TRBV29-1; cdr3_aa: CSVDLPGQGDNEQFF
j_call: .; v_call: TRBV4-3; cdr3_aa: CASSQFLGLTYEQYF
j_call: TRBJ2-7; v_call: TRBV28; cdr3_aa: CASSLSFPGQRNEQYF
j_call: .; v_call: TRBV28; cdr3_aa: CASSLKTGNYEQYF
j_call: TRBJ1-1; v_call: TRBV9; cdr3_aa: CASSEGGVTEAFF
j_call: TRBJ1-2; v_call: TRBV27; cdr3_aa: CASSRTADRANGYTF
j_call: TRBJ2-3; v_call: TRBV27; cdr3_aa: CASSLWREATDTQYF
j_call: TRBJ2-3; v_call: TRBV5-6; cdr3_aa: CASSFGLDTQYF
j_call: TRBJ2-3; v_call: TRBV11-1; cdr3_aa: CASSLSEDTQYF
j_call: TRBJ1-2; v_call: TRBV5-6; cdr3_aa: CASSSTGTGGPYGYTF
j_call: TRBJ2-1; v_call: TRBV27; cdr3_aa: CASSFLWQRYEQFF
j_call: TRBJ2-5; v_call: TRBV5-6; cdr3_aa: CASSLEPEGSQETQYF
j_call: TRBJ2-3; v_call: TRBV9; cdr3_aa: CASSVRRDRAIDTQYF
j_call: TRBJ2-7; v_call: TRBV6-1; cdr3_aa: CASGLGQIYEQYF
j_call: TRBJ2-7; v_call: TRBV19; cdr3_aa: CASSSGQGAYEQYF
j_call: TRBJ1-1; v_call: TRBV7-6; cdr3_aa: CASSPLQGARTEAFF
j_call: TRBJ2-5; v_call: TRBV11-2; cdr3_aa: CASSLSRRERGETQYF